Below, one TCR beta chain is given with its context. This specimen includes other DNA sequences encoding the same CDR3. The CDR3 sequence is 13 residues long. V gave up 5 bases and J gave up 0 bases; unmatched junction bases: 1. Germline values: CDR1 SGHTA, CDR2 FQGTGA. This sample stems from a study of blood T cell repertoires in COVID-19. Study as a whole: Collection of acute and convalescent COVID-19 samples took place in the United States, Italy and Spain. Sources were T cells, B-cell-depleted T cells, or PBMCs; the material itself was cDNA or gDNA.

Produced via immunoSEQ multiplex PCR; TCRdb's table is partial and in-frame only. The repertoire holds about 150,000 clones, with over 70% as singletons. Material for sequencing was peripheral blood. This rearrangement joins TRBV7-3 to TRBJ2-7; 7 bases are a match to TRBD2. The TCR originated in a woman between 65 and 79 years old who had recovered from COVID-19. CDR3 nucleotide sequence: TGTGCCAGCAGCCCTAGCGGCTCCTACGAGCAGTACTTC. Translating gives CASSPSGSYEQYF.